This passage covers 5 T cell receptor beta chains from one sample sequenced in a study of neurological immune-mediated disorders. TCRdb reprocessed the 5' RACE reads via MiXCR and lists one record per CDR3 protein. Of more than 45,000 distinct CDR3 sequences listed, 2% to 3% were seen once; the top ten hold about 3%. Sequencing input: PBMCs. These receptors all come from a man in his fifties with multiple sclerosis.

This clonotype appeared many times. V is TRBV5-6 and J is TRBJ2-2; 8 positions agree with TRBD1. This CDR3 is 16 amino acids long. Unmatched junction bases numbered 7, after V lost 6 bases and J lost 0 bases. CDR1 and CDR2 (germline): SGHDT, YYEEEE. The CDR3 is CASIRSTGANTGELFF. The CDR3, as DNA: TGTGCCAGCATCCGCTCGACAGGGGCGAACACCGGGGAGCTGTTTTTT.

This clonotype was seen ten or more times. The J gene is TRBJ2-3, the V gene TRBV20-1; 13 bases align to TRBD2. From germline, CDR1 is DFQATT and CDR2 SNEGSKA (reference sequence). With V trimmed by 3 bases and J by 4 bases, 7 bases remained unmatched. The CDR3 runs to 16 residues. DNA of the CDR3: TGCAGTGCTAGCCGGACTAGCGGGGGTCTCTCAGATACGCAGTATTTT. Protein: CSASRTSGGLSDTQYF.

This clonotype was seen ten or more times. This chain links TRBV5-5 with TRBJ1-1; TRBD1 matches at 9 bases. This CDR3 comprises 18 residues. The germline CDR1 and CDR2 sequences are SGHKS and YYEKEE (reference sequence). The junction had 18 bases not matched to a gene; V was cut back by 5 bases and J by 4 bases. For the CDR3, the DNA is TGTGCCAGCAGACGGATCCACCGGGACAGGGTCGTGTCCACTGAAGCTTTCTTT. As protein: CASRRIHRDRVVSTEAFF.

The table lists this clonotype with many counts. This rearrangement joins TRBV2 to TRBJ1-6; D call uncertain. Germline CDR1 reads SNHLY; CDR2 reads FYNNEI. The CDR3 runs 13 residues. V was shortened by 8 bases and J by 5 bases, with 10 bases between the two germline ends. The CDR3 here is CASEGRNNSPLHF. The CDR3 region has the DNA TGTGCCAGCGAGGGCAGAAATAATTCACCCCTCCACTTT.

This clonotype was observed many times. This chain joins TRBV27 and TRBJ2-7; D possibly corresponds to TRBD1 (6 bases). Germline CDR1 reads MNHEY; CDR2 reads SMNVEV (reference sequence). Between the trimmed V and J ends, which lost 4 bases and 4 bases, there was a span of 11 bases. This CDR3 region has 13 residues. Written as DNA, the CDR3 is TGTGCCAGCAGTTGGAGCAGGGGTTACGAGCAGTACTTC. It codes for CASSWSRGYEQYF.